This T cell receptor beta chain was observed in a study of blood T cell repertoires in COVID-19 (TCRdb year 2020). Regarding the study in general: Samples from collaborators originated in the United States, Italy and Spain and spanned both the acute and convalescent phases of COVID-19. The prospective study material was composed of cDNA or gDNA derived from T cells, B-cell-depleted T cells, or PBMCs. Deeply sampled blood TCRbeta repertoires from subjects exposed to, actively infected with, or recovered from COVID-19 were included in the dataset. The repertoires were made available in a free public database intended to serve as a resource for research on the immune response to SARS-CoV-2. Samples were obtained from the ongoing ImmuneRACE study (first 160 participants) and from approximately 1,200 subjects provided by 6 global collaborators. Sample metadata almost always included a de-identified subject ID, COVID-19 status, age in years and sex. Where available, HLA class I and class II types were obtained from metadata supplied by the sample provider rather than from assay-based typing. The paper as a whole reports these results and caveats: The quantity of clinical and demographic metadata differed by source and by participant and was supplied without curation.

TCRbeta CDR3 regions were amplified from genomic DNA using the immunoSEQ Assay, a bias-controlled multiplex PCR. For the original study's pipeline: Within the assay, amplification of reference gene primers was used to estimate how many nucleated cells each sample contained. To quantify the absolute abundance of each unique TCRbeta CDR3 rearrangement, sequence reads were collapsed and filtered. For each sample, productive Simpson clonality was calculated by taking the square root of Simpson's diversity index across productive rearrangements. Held by TCRdb, this immuneACCESS table contains in-frame sequences only and omits some clones. Under half of the omission traces to an unresolved V gene where checked; the cause of the rest is unknown. The DNA was the basis for D and trimming; V, J and clone size are from that table. The sample profile shows 150,000 to 200,000 clones; 60% to 80% of them were found once. Of the sample, 26% falls within the top ten clones.

On this clone itself: The target of this receptor is not known. Base qualities were left out, and no much larger clone turns up one base away.

Taken from the germline V gene, the CDR1 and CDR2 loops are SGHVS and FNYEAQ. The CDR3 covers 17 residues, taking in both the cysteine and the phenylalanine. The kept DNA is CDR3 alone, 51 bases in frame from the first base. Here V drops 5 bases and J drops 5 bases, and the junction holds 13 bases not matched to any gene. Whole blood was collected in K2EDTA tubes by collaborating institutions according to the institutions' own protocols. For TCRbeta analysis, collaborators shipped samples as frozen whole blood, isolated PBMCs, or DNA extracted from either of those sample types. The sample taken for sequencing was peripheral blood. This clonotype was sampled from a woman between 65 and 79 years old with acute or convalescent COVID-19. Recombination joined TRBV7-6 with TRBJ2-3; TRBD2 agrees with 10 junctional bases. The CDR3 amino acid sequence is: CASSPRTSGNPQDTQYF. The nucleotide sequence reads TGTGCCAGCAGCCCCCGAACTAGCGGGAACCCACAAGATACGCAGTATTTT.